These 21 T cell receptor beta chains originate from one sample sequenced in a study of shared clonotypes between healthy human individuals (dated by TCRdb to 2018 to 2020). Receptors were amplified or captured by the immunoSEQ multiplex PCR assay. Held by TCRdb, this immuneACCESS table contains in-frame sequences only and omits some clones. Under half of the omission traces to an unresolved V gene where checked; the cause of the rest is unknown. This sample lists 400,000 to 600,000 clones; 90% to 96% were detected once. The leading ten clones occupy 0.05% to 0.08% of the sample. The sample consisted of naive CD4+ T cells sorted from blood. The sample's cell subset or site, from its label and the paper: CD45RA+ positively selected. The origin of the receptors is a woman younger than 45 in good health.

The CDR3 DNA sequence: TGTGCCAGCAGCCAACTGGGACTAGCGGGAGGCAATGAGCAGTTCTTC. Protein product: CASSQLGLAGGNEQFF. The rearrangement links TRBV14 to TRBJ2-1; 15 bases are a match to TRBD2. The ends lost 2 bases at V and 6 bases at J; junction bases unmatched: 2. Germline-derived CDR1 and CDR2 are SGHDN and FVKESK. The CDR3 is 16 amino acids.

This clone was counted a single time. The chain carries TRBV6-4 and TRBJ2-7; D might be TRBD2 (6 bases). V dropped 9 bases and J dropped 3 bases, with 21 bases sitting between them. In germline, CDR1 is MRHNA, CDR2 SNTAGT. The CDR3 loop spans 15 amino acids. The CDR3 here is CARVSVGGSNYEQYF. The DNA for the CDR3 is TGTGCCAGAGTAAGTGTGGGAGGATCCAACTACGAGCAGTACTTC.

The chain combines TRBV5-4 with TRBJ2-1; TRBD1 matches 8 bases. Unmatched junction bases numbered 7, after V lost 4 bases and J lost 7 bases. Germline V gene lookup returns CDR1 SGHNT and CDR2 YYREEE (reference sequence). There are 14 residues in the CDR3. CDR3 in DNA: TGTGCCAGCAGCCGGGAGACAGGGGAAAATGAGCAGTTCTTC. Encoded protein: CASSRETGENEQFF.

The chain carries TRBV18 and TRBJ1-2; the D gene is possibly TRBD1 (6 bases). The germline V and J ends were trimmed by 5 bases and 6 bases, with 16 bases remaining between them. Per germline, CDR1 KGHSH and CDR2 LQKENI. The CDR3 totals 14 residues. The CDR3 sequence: CASSVTGSSHGYTF. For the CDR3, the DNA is TGTGCCAGCTCAGTAACAGGGTCGAGTCATGGCTACACCTTC.

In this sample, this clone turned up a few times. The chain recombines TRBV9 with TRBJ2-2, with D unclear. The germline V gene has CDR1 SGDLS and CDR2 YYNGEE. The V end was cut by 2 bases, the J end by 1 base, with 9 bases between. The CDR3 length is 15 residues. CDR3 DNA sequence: TGTGCCAGCAGCGTTTCCCCTGTGAACACCGGGGAGCTGTTTTTT. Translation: CASSVSPVNTGELFF.

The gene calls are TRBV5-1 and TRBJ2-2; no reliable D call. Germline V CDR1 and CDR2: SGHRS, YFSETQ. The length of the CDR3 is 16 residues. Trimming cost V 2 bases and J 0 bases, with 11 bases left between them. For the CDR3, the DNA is TGCGCCAGCAGCTTACCGTTGGCGACGAACACCGGGGAGCTGTTTTTT. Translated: CASSLPLATNTGELFF.

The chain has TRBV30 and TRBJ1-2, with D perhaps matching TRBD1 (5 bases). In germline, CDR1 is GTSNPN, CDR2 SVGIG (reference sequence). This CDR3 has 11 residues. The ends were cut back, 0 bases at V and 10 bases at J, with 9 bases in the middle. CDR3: CAWSVWGVYTF. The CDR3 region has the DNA TGTGCCTGGAGTGTTTGGGGGGTCTACACCTTC. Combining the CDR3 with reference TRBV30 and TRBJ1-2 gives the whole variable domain SQTIHQWPATLVQPVGSPLSLECTVEGTSNPNLYWYRQAAGRGLQLLFYSVGIGQISSEVPQNLSASRPQDRQFILSSKKLLLSDSGFYLCAWSVWGVYTFGSGTRLTVV.

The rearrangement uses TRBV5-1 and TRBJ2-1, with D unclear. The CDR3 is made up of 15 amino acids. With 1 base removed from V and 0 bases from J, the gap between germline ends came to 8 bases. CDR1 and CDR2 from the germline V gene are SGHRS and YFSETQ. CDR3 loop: CASSLYGPSYNEQFF. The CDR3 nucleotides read TGCGCCAGCAGCTTGTACGGCCCCTCCTACAATGAGCAGTTCTTC.

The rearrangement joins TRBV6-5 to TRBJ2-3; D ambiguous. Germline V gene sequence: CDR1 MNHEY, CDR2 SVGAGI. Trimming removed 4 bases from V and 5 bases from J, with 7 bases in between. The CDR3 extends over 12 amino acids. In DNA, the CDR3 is TGTGCCAGCAGTTCCCCCGGAGATACGCAGTATTTT. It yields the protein CASSSPGDTQYF.

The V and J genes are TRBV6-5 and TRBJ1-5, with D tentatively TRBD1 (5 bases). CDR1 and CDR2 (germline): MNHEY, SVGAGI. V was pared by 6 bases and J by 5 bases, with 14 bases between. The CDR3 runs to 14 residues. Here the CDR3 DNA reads TGTGCCAGCAGGAGGGGTGTCGGAGATCAGCCCCAGCATTTT. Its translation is CASRRGVGDQPQHF.

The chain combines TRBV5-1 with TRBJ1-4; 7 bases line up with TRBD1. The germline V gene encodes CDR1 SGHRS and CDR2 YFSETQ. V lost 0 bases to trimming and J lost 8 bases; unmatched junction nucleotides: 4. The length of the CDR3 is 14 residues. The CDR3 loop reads CASSLEGGEEKLFF. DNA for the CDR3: TGCGCCAGCAGCTTGGAAGGGGGCGAAGAAAAACTGTTTTTT.

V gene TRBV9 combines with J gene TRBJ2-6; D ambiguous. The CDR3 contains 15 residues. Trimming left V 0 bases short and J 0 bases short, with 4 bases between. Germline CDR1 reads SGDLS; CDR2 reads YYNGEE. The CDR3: CASSVGDSGANVLTF. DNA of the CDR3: TGTGCCAGCAGCGTAGGGGACTCTGGGGCCAACGTCCTGACTTTC.

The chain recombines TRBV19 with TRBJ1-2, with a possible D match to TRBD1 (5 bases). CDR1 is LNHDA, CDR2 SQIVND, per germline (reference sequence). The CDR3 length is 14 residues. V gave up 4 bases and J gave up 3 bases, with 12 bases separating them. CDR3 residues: CASSKLGGDYGYTF. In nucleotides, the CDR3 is TGTGCCAGTAGTAAATTGGGGGGAGACTATGGCTACACCTTC.

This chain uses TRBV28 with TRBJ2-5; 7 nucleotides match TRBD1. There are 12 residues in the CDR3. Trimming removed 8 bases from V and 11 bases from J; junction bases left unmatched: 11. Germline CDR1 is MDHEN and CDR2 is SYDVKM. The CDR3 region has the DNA TGTGCCAGCGGCATCGACAGGGTCGGGCAGTACTTC. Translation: CASGIDRVGQYF.

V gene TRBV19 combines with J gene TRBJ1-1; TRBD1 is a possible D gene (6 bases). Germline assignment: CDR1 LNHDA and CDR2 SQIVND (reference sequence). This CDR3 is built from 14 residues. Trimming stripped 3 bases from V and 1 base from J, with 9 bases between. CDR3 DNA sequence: TGTGCCAGTAGTATCAGGGGAGGGAACACTGAAGCTTTCTTT. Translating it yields CASSIRGGNTEAFF.

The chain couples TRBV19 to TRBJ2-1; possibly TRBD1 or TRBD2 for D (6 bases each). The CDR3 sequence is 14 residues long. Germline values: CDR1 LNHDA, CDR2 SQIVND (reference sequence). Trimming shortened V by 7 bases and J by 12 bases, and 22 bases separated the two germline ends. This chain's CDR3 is CASTEGQRSGAQFF. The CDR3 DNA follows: TGTGCCAGTACGGAGGGGCAGCGTTCGGGGGCGCAGTTCTTC.

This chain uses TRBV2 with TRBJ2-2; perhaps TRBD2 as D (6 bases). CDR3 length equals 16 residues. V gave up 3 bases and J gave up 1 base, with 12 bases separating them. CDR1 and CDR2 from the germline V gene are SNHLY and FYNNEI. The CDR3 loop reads CASSERGDLNTGELFF. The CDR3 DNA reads TGTGCCAGCAGTGAGCGCGGGGATTTGAACACCGGGGAGCTGTTTTTT.

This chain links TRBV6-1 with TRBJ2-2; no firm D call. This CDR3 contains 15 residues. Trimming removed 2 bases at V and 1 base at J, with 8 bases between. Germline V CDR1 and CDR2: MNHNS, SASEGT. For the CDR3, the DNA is TGTGCCAGCAGTGAACTACTCTTGAACACCGGGGAGCTGTTTTTT. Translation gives CASSELLLNTGELFF.

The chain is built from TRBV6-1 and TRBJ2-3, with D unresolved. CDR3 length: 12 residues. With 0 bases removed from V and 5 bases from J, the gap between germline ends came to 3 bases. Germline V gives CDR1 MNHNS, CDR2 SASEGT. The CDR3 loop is CASSEARDTQYF. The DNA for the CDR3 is TGTGCCAGCAGTGAAGCCCGAGATACGCAGTATTTT.

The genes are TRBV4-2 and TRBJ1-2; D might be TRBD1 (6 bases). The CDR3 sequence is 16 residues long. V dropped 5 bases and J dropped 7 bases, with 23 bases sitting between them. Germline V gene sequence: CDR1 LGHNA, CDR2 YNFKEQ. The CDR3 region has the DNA TGTGCCAGCAGCAATAAAACAGGGATCTTTTTCGGTGGCTACACCTTC. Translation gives CASSNKTGIFFGGYTF.

The DNA for the CDR3 is TGTGCCAGCCACCCGGGACAGGGGGGGGTAGGAACCAAAAACATTCAGTACTTC. Residues: CASHPGQGGVGTKNIQYF. V is TRBV2 and J is TRBJ2-4; 11 bases line up with TRBD1. Germline V lookup: CDR1 SNHLY, CDR2 FYNNEI. The CDR3 is made up of 18 amino acids. V was pared by 8 bases and J by 2 bases, with 14 bases of the junction left unmatched.